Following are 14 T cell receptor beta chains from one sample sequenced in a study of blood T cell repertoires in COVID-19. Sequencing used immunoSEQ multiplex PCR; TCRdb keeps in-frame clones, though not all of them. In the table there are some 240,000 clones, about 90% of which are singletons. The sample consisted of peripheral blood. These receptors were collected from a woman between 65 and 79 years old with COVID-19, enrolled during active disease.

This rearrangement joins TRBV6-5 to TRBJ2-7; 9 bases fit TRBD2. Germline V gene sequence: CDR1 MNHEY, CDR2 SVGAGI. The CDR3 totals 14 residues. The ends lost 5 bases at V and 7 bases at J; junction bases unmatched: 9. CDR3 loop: CASSRTSEVWEQYF. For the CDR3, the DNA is TGTGCCAGCAGTCGGACTAGCGAAGTGTGGGAGCAGTACTTC.

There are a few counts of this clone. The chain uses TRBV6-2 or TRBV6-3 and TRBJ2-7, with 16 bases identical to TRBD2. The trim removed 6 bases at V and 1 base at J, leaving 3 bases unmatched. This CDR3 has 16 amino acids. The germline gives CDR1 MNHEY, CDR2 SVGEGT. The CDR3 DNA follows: TGTGCCAGCAGCCAGGGACTAGCGGGAGGGTCCTACGAGCAGTACTTC. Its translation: CASSQGLAGGSYEQYF.

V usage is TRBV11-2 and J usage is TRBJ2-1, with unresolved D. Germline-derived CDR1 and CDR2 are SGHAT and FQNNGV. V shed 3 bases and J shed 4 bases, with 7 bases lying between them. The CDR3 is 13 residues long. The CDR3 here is CASSFLPYNEQFF. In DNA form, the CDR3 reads TGTGCCAGCAGCTTCCTTCCGTACAATGAGCAGTTCTTC.

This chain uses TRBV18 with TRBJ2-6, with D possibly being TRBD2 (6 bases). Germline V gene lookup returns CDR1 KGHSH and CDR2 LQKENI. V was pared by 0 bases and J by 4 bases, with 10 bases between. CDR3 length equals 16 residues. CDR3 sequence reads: CASSPPLRGGANVLTF. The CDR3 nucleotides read TGTGCCAGCTCACCACCCTTGCGGGGCGGGGCCAACGTCCTGACTTTC.

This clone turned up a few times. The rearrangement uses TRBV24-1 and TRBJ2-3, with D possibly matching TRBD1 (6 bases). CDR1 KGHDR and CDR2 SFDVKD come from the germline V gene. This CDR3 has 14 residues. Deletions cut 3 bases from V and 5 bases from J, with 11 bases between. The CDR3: CATSDAGAGDTQYF. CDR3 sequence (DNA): TGTGCCACCAGTGATGCAGGGGCGGGAGATACGCAGTATTTT.

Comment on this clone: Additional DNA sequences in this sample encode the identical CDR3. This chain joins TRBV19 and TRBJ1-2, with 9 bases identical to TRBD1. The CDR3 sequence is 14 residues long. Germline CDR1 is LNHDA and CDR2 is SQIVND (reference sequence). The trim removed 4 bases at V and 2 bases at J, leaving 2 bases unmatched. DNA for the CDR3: TGTGCCAGTAGTACAGGACAGGGGAACTATGGCTACACCTTC. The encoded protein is CASSTGQGNYGYTF.

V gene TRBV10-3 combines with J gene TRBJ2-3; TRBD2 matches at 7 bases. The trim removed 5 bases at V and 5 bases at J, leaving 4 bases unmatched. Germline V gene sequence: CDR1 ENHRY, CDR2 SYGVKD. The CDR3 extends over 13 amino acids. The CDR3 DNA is TGTGCCATCAGTTGGCGGGAGATAGATACGCAGTATTTT. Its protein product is CAISWREIDTQYF.

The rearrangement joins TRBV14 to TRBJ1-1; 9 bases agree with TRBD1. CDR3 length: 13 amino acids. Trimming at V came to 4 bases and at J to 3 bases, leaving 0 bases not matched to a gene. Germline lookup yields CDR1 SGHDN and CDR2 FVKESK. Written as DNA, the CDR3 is TGTGCCAGCAGCCGACAGGGGGACACTGAAGCTTTCTTT. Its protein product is CASSRQGDTEAFF.

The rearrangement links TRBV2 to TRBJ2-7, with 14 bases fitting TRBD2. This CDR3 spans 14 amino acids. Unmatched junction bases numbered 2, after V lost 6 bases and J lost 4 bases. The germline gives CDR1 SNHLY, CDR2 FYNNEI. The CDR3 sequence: CASRGLAGAYEQYF. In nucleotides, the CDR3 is TGTGCCAGCAGGGGACTAGCGGGAGCATACGAGCAGTACTTC.

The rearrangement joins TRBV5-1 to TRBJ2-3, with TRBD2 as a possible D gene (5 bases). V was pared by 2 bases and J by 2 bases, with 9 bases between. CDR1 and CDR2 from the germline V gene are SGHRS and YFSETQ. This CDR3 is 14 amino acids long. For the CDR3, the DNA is TGCGCCAGCAGCTTAGGAGGAAACACAGATACGCAGTATTTT. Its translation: CASSLGGNTDTQYF.

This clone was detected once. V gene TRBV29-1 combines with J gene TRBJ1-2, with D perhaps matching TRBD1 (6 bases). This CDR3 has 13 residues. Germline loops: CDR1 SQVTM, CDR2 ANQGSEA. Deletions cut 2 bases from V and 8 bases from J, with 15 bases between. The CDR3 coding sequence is TGCAGCGTTGAACTGGACAGCCGGGACGGCTACACCTTC. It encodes CSVELDSRDGYTF.

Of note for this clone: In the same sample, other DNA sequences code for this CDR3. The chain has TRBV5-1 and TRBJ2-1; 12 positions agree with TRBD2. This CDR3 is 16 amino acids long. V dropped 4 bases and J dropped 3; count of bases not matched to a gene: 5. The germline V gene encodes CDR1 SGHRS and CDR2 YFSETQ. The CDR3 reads CASSPLTSGSYNEQFF. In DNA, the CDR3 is TGCGCCAGCAGCCCCTTGACTAGCGGGAGCTACAATGAGCAGTTCTTC.

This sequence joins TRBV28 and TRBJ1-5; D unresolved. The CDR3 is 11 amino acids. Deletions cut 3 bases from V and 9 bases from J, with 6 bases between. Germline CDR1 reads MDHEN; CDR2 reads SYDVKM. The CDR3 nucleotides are TGTGCCAGCAGTTTGTCGGGGCCCCAGCATTTT. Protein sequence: CASSLSGPQHF.

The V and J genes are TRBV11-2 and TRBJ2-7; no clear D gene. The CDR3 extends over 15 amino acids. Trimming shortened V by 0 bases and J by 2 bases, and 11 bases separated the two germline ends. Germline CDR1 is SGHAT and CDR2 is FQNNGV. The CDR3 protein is CASSLDSVAAYEQYF. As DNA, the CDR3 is TGTGCCAGCAGCTTAGATTCTGTAGCAGCCTACGAGCAGTACTTC.